This entry features one TCR beta chain sequence. The antigen is not known. The table came from immunoSEQ multiplex PCR; TCRdb's copy has only in-frame clones and leaves some out. The sample has 400,000 to 450,000 clones; 80% to 95% are singletons. Germline V lookup: CDR1 MGHRA, CDR2 YSYEKL. V lost 1 base to trimming and J lost 3 bases, with 13 bases between them. CDR3 length: 15 residues. The data derive from a study of Ad26.COV2.S vaccination and SARS-CoV-2 variants. Study as a whole: Vaccine-arm donor from the placebo-controlled COV1001 Ad26.COV2.S trial.

Overall study results and limits: Individuals receiving vaccine had higher spike-specific TCR breadth than placebo recipients did. Considerable breadth of spike-specific CD8+ and CD4+ T cell responses has reportedly been documented following vaccination.

The treatment: around 19 received Ad26.COV2.S at low or high dose, single or two shots; about 5 received placebo; per-sample allocation not given. Following the first vaccine or placebo injection, samples were taken on day 63. In the vaccine, an Ad26 vector expressed the SARS-CoV-2 spike of the Wuhan strain. Sequencing was performed on peripheral blood, taken in a trial of Ad26.COV2.S vaccine versus placebo. The V and J genes are TRBV4-1 and TRBJ2-7, with D maybe TRBD2 (5 bases). This receptor was identified in a person between 18 and 60 years old who received the Ad26.COV2.S COVID-19 vaccine or a placebo. CDR3 coding DNA: TGCGCCAGCAGCCAAGGGAGGAGTTCCTTCTACGAGCAGTACTTC. Protein sequence: CASSQGRSSFYEQYF.